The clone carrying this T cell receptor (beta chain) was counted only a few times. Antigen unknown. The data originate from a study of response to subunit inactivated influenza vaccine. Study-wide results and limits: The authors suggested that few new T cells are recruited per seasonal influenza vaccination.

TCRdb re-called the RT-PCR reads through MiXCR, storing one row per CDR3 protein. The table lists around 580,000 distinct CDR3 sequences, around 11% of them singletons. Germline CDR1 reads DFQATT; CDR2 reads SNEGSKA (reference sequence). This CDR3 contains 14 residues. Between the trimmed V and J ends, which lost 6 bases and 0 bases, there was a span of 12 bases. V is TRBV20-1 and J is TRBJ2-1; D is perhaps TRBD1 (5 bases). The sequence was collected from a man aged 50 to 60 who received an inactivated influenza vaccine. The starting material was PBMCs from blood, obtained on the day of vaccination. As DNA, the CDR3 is TGCAGTGCCACAGACAGTCCCTCCTACAATGAGCAGTTCTTC. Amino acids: CSATDSPSYNEQFF.